This T cell receptor (beta chain) was retrieved from a study of blood T cell repertoires in COVID-19. Looking at the study overall: Sites across the United States, Italy and Spain contributed samples from acute and convalescent COVID-19. T cells, B-cell-depleted T cells, or PBMCs supplied cDNA or gDNA.

In the original processing: For nucleated cells, counts were estimated from reference gene primer amplification. Clones were read by immunoSEQ multiplex PCR, and TCRdb kept only the in-frame ones, dropping some. V and J calls and clone size are given by that table; D and trimming were obtained from the DNA. The sample lists about 220,000 clones; more than 65% were seen once. Germline V gene lookup returns CDR1 SGHNT and CDR2 YYREEE (reference sequence). V was pared by 5 bases and J by 0 bases, with 11 bases between. The CDR3 is made up of 14 amino acids. The sequenced sample consisted of peripheral blood. The TCR comes from a man aged 35 to 55 who had recovered from COVID-19. V is TRBV5-4 and J is TRBJ1-1, with no clear D. CDR3 sequence reads: CASSLSGLNTEAFF. The DNA of the CDR3 is TGTGCCAGCAGTTTAAGCGGATTGAACACTGAAGCTTTCTTT.